This T cell receptor beta chain was identified in a study of T cell clonotyping in hematopoietic cell transplantation. Germline V gene data show CDR1 as SGHNT and CDR2 as YYREEE (reference sequence). V gave up 4 bases and J gave up 8 bases, with 22 bases separating them. This CDR3 contains 16 residues. Only in-frame clones appear in the TCRdb table, and some are missing; sequencing was by immunoSEQ multiplex PCR. The sample comprises roughly 28,000 clones, approximately 94% of which are singletons, and 2% to 2.5% rests with the top ten. Time point specified: recipient sample about 28 days before transplant, after cytoreduction.

The clonotype originates from a man aged 50 or older with acute myeloid leukemia. Some clones in this sample may be carry-over from other donors' samples. Sequencing used peripheral blood mononuclear cells, obtained before stem cell transplant. The J gene is TRBJ2-4, the V gene TRBV5-4, with D perhaps TRBD1 (6 bases). This CDR3 reads CASSPGTRLGVDIQYF. The CDR3 coding sequence is TGTGCCAGCAGCCCCGGGACAAGGTTGGGGGTAGACATTCAGTACTTC.